These T cell receptor beta chains were read from a single sample in a study of vaccination effects on CD4 cells after COVID-19. No antigen is known for these receptors. Data came from immunoSEQ multiplex PCR; TCRdb stores just in-frame clones and leaves some out. This sample has roughly 52,000 clones, with roughly two thirds found just once. The sequences come from CD4+ T cells from PBMCs cultured with SARS-CoV-2 spike peptides, collected before COVID-19 vaccination. The receptors shown here come from a human donor who received a COVID-19 vaccine. The CDR3 runs from the conserved cysteine through the conserved F or W. Each record gives: clone size, D gene, V gene, J gene, CDR3 DNA, CDR3 protein. D genes are given only for firm matches. Size values are once, few and many counts, or a class for expanded clones, and some rows have none.

clone_size: few; d_call: -; v_call: TRBV27; j_call: TRBJ1-6; cdr3_nt: TGTGCCAGCAGTTTATCGGGAAAGACGGCCGGCACCCTCCACTTT; cdr3_aa: CASSLSGKTAGTLHF
clone_size: -; d_call: -; v_call: TRBV7-2; j_call: TRBJ1-2; cdr3_nt: TGTGCCAGCAGCTTAGTTCTACAGGGTGGTGGCTACACCTTC; cdr3_aa: CASSLVLQGGGYTF
clone_size: -; d_call: -; v_call: TRBV7-2; j_call: TRBJ1-2; cdr3_nt: TGTGCCAGCACCCTTAATCGGGACACTCCTCCCAGTGGCTACACCTTC; cdr3_aa: CASTLNRDTPPSGYTF
clone_size: few; d_call: TRBD2; v_call: TRBV7-8; j_call: TRBJ2-7; cdr3_nt: TGTGCCAGCAGCCTCGGGGTAGGGACTAGCGGCCTCCTGGCGCAGTACTTC; cdr3_aa: CASSLGVGTSGLLAQYF
clone_size: -; d_call: -; v_call: TRBV7-2; j_call: TRBJ2-6; cdr3_nt: TGTGCCAGCATCAGGAGCTCTGGGGCCAACGTCCTGACTTTC; cdr3_aa: CASIRSSGANVLTF
clone_size: -; d_call: -; v_call: TRBV6-1; j_call: TRBJ2-5; cdr3_nt: TGTGCCAGCAGTGCATTACAGGGTAGTGTAGGGGAGACCCAGTACTTC; cdr3_aa: CASSALQGSVGETQYF
clone_size: -; d_call: TRBD2; v_call: TRBV30; j_call: TRBJ2-4; cdr3_nt: TGTGCCGCGCCCCCAAGCGTTGGGAGGGCGTCCAAAAACATTCAGTACTTC; cdr3_aa: CAAPPSVGRASKNIQYF
clone_size: once; d_call: -; v_call: TRBV6-4; j_call: TRBJ1-1; cdr3_nt: TGTGCCAGCAGTACCTGGACGGTGAACACTGAAGCTTTCTTT; cdr3_aa: CASSTWTVNTEAFF
clone_size: -; d_call: -; v_call: TRBV14; j_call: TRBJ2-5; cdr3_nt: TGTGCCAGCAGCCCGGCAGGGATTTTTGAGACCCAGTACTTC; cdr3_aa: CASSPAGIFETQYF
clone_size: -; d_call: TRBD1; v_call: TRBV2; j_call: TRBJ1-2; cdr3_nt: TGTGCCAGCAGTGAAGGACAGGGAACGGATGGCTACACCTTC; cdr3_aa: CASSEGQGTDGYTF
clone_size: -; d_call: -; v_call: TRBV18; j_call: TRBJ2-7; cdr3_nt: TGTGCCAGCTCACCCCAAAGACAGTACGAGCAGTACTTC; cdr3_aa: CASSPQRQYEQYF
clone_size: -; d_call: TRBD1; v_call: TRBV28; j_call: TRBJ1-6; cdr3_nt: TGTGCCAGCAGTCCCGGGACAGGGGTCTATAATTCACCCCTCCACTTT; cdr3_aa: CASSPGTGVYNSPLHF
clone_size: -; d_call: TRBD1; v_call: TRBV19; j_call: TRBJ2-5; cdr3_nt: TGTGCCAGTAGTATGGGACAGGACAAAGAGACCCAGTACTTC; cdr3_aa: CASSMGQDKETQYF
clone_size: -; d_call: -; v_call: TRBV29-1; j_call: TRBJ2-3; cdr3_nt: TGCAGCGTTTGTAATTGGGGGGTAGGAACAGATACGCAGTATTTT; cdr3_aa: CSVCNWGVGTDTQYF
clone_size: few; d_call: -; v_call: TRBV28; j_call: TRBJ1-6; cdr3_nt: TGTGCCAGCAGTTTCCCCCAGGGGATTGGGTATTCACCCCTCCACTTT; cdr3_aa: CASSFPQGIGYSPLHF
clone_size: few; d_call: TRBD2; v_call: TRBV29-1; j_call: TRBJ2-1; cdr3_nt: TGCAGCGCACTAGCGGGGGGGAGTGAGCAGTTCTTC; cdr3_aa: CSALAGGSEQFF
clone_size: few; d_call: -; v_call: TRBV5-5; j_call: TRBJ1-6; cdr3_nt: TGTGCCAGCAGCTTGGGGGGGGCTTGGTCACCCCTCCACTTT; cdr3_aa: CASSLGGAWSPLHF
clone_size: -; d_call: -; v_call: TRBV7-2; j_call: TRBJ1-6; cdr3_nt: TGTGCCAGCAGCCCTAGGAACAGGCGGTCAATTTCCCTCCACTTT; cdr3_aa: CASSPRNRRSISLHF
clone_size: -; d_call: -; v_call: TRBV30; j_call: TRBJ1-3; cdr3_nt: TGTGCCTGGTCCCAGGGATCTCCTGGAAACACCATATATTTT; cdr3_aa: CAWSQGSPGNTIYF
clone_size: -; d_call: TRBD1; v_call: TRBV10-3; j_call: TRBJ1-1; cdr3_nt: TGTGCCATCAGTGAGCGACAGGGGAACACTGAAGCTTTCTTT; cdr3_aa: CAISERQGNTEAFF
clone_size: many; d_call: -; v_call: TRBV9; j_call: TRBJ1-3; cdr3_nt: TGTGCCAGCAGCGTTGGGGTTCTAAACACCATATATTTT; cdr3_aa: CASSVGVLNTIYF
clone_size: -; d_call: -; v_call: TRBV5-4; j_call: TRBJ1-6; cdr3_nt: TGTGCCAGCACCCCAAATCGGGGTGGGAATTCACCCCTCCACTTT; cdr3_aa: CASTPNRGGNSPLHF
clone_size: -; d_call: TRBD2; v_call: TRBV11-2; j_call: TRBJ2-1; cdr3_nt: TGTGCCAGCAGCCCGGGACTAGCGGGCTACAATGAGCAGTTCTTC; cdr3_aa: CASSPGLAGYNEQFF
clone_size: -; d_call: TRBD2; v_call: TRBV24-1; j_call: TRBJ2-1; cdr3_nt: TGTGCCACCAGTGCGGCGGGAGGGGTCGATGAGCAGTTCTTC; cdr3_aa: CATSAAGGVDEQFF
clone_size: -; d_call: -; v_call: TRBV11-2; j_call: TRBJ2-7; cdr3_nt: TGTGCCAGCAGCTCCCTTCCCCCGTACGAGCAGTACTTC; cdr3_aa: CASSSLPPYEQYF
clone_size: -; d_call: -; v_call: TRBV11-2; j_call: TRBJ2-2; cdr3_nt: TGTGCCAGCAGCGGTCTATTGGGACAAGTCCTTAGTGGGGAGCTGTTTTTT; cdr3_aa: CASSGLLGQVLSGELFF
clone_size: -; d_call: -; v_call: TRBV29-1; j_call: TRBJ2-1; cdr3_nt: TGCAGCGTTACCCACCCGGGTACCAATGAGCAGTTCTTC; cdr3_aa: CSVTHPGTNEQFF
clone_size: -; d_call: -; v_call: TRBV5-1; j_call: TRBJ1-4; cdr3_nt: TGCGCCAGCAGCCTCGGACGGACGAATGAAAAACTGTTTTTT; cdr3_aa: CASSLGRTNEKLFF
clone_size: -; d_call: -; v_call: TRBV6-5; j_call: TRBJ1-5; cdr3_nt: TGTGCCAACAGCCAAGACCTTCGGTCGCCCCAGCATTTT; cdr3_aa: CANSQDLRSPQHF
clone_size: -; d_call: -; v_call: TRBV3-1/TRBV3-2; j_call: TRBJ2-2; cdr3_nt: TGTGCCAGCAGCCCGTTCTCCGAAGGGCCCGGGGAGCTGTTTTTT; cdr3_aa: CASSPFSEGPGELFF
clone_size: -; d_call: -; v_call: TRBV5-1; j_call: TRBJ1-4; cdr3_nt: TGCGCCAGCAGCCCCGGGTCGGGGGGCGCACCCGAAAAACTGTTTTTT; cdr3_aa: CASSPGSGGAPEKLFF
clone_size: many; d_call: -; v_call: TRBV3-1/TRBV3-2; j_call: TRBJ1-6; cdr3_nt: TGTGCCAGCAGCCAAGATGGGACCGCCAATTCACCCCTCCACTTT; cdr3_aa: CASSQDGTANSPLHF
clone_size: -; d_call: -; v_call: TRBV2; j_call: TRBJ2-5; cdr3_nt: TGTGCCAGCAGCGTACAAGAGACCCAGTACTTC; cdr3_aa: CASSVQETQYF
clone_size: -; d_call: TRBD1; v_call: TRBV24-1; j_call: TRBJ2-3; cdr3_nt: TGTGCCACCAGGGGACAGACGACCGGCACAGATACGCAGTATTTT; cdr3_aa: CATRGQTTGTDTQYF
clone_size: -; d_call: -; v_call: TRBV5-1; j_call: TRBJ2-1; cdr3_nt: TGCGCCAGCAGCTTAGGGGGGGCTAGGAGCTCCTACAATGAGCAGTTCTTC; cdr3_aa: CASSLGGARSSYNEQFF
clone_size: -; d_call: -; v_call: TRBV9; j_call: TRBJ2-1; cdr3_nt: TGTGCCAGGGCCTTGGAGGGTTTCTACAATGAGCAGTTCTTC; cdr3_aa: CARALEGFYNEQFF
clone_size: -; d_call: -; v_call: TRBV7-9; j_call: TRBJ2-4; cdr3_nt: TGTGCCAGTAGCGGCCACGAAAACATTCAGTACTTC; cdr3_aa: CASSGHENIQYF
clone_size: few; d_call: TRBD1; v_call: TRBV7-9; j_call: TRBJ1-5; cdr3_nt: TGTGCCAGCAGCTTTCAGGGGGATCAGCCCCAGCATTTT; cdr3_aa: CASSFQGDQPQHF
clone_size: -; d_call: TRBD1; v_call: TRBV5-1; j_call: TRBJ2-1; cdr3_nt: TGCGCCAGCAGCTTTTATTCAGGGGGCAATGAGCAGTTCTTC; cdr3_aa: CASSFYSGGNEQFF
clone_size: -; d_call: TRBD1; v_call: TRBV5-1; j_call: TRBJ1-1; cdr3_nt: TGCGCCAGCAACCCAGACAGGGGAGGCACTGAAGCTTTCTTT; cdr3_aa: CASNPDRGGTEAFF
clone_size: -; d_call: -; v_call: TRBV5-1; j_call: TRBJ2-3; cdr3_nt: TGCGCCAGCCGCCCGGGCGACTACTCACGGGATACGCAGTATTTT; cdr3_aa: CASRPGDYSRDTQYF
clone_size: -; d_call: TRBD1; v_call: TRBV5-1; j_call: TRBJ2-7; cdr3_nt: TGCGCCAGCAGCTTGACCTACAGGGGGTACGAGCAGTACTTC; cdr3_aa: CASSLTYRGYEQYF
clone_size: once; d_call: TRBD1; v_call: TRBV5-4; j_call: TRBJ2-4; cdr3_nt: TGTGCCAGCAGCCCCCCGGGACAGGGGTCCAAAAACATTCAGTACTTC; cdr3_aa: CASSPPGQGSKNIQYF
clone_size: -; d_call: -; v_call: TRBV2; j_call: TRBJ1-4; cdr3_nt: TGTGCCAGCAGCTCGAGGTCTTCGTCTGAAAAACTGTTTTTT; cdr3_aa: CASSSRSSSEKLFF
clone_size: few; d_call: -; v_call: TRBV24-1; j_call: TRBJ1-2; cdr3_nt: TGTGCCACCAGTGATCCGACGGTGAACTATGGCTACACCTTC; cdr3_aa: CATSDPTVNYGYTF
clone_size: once; d_call: TRBD1; v_call: TRBV19; j_call: TRBJ1-1; cdr3_nt: TGTGCCAGTAGTATAACGACAGGGGGCACTGAAGCTTTCTTT; cdr3_aa: CASSITTGGTEAFF
clone_size: -; d_call: -; v_call: TRBV6-5; j_call: TRBJ1-2; cdr3_nt: TGTGCCAGCAAGTTCCAGGAGGGGAACTATGGCTACACCTTC; cdr3_aa: CASKFQEGNYGYTF
clone_size: -; d_call: -; v_call: TRBV18; j_call: TRBJ2-7; cdr3_nt: TGTGCCAGCTCACCTGCGGACTCCTACGAGCAGTACTTC; cdr3_aa: CASSPADSYEQYF
clone_size: -; d_call: TRBD1; v_call: TRBV2; j_call: TRBJ1-5; cdr3_nt: TGTGCCAGCAACGGACAGGGCAAGCTTAATCAGCCCCAGCATTTT; cdr3_aa: CASNGQGKLNQPQHF
clone_size: -; d_call: -; v_call: TRBV19; j_call: TRBJ2-7; cdr3_nt: TGTGCCAGTAGGCCTCACAAGAGCTCCTACGAGCAGTACTTC; cdr3_aa: CASRPHKSSYEQYF
clone_size: -; d_call: TRBD1; v_call: TRBV6-6; j_call: TRBJ2-3; cdr3_nt: TGTGCCAACAAAGGGGGCGCGGGAGATACGCAGTATTTT; cdr3_aa: CANKGGAGDTQYF
clone_size: -; d_call: TRBD2; v_call: TRBV5-1; j_call: TRBJ2-7; cdr3_nt: TGCGCCAGCAGCTTACGGACTAGCGGGGACCACGAGCAGTACTTC; cdr3_aa: CASSLRTSGDHEQYF
clone_size: -; d_call: -; v_call: TRBV6-4; j_call: TRBJ1-5; cdr3_nt: TGTGCCAGCAGTGTGGGGTTTGGCAATCAGCCCCAGCATTTT; cdr3_aa: CASSVGFGNQPQHF
clone_size: -; d_call: -; v_call: TRBV9; j_call: TRBJ2-3; cdr3_nt: TGTGCCAGCAGCGTAAGGGGGCTAGCGACAGATACGCAGTATTTT; cdr3_aa: CASSVRGLATDTQYF
clone_size: -; d_call: TRBD1; v_call: TRBV6-5; j_call: TRBJ2-1; cdr3_nt: TGTGCCAGCAGTTACCTCAGGGGGTCTATGAATGAGCAGTTCTTC; cdr3_aa: CASSYLRGSMNEQFF